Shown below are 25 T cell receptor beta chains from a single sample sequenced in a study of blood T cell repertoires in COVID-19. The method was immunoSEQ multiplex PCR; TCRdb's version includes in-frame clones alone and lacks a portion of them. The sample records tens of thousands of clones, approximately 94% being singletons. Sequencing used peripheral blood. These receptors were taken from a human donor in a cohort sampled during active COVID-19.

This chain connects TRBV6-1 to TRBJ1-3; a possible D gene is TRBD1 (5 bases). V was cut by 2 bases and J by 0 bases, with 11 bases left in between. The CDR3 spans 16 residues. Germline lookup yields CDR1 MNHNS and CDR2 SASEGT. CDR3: CASSEQGPVSGNTIYF. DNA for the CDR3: TGTGCCAGCAGTGAACAGGGCCCAGTCTCTGGAAACACCATATATTTT.

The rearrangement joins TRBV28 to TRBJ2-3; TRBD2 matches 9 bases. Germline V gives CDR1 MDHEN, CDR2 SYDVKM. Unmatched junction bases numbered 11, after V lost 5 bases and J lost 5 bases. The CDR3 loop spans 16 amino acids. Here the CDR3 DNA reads TGTGCCAGCAGTCCACATAGCGGGGGCGGGGGAGATACGCAGTATTTT. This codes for CASSPHSGGGGDTQYF.

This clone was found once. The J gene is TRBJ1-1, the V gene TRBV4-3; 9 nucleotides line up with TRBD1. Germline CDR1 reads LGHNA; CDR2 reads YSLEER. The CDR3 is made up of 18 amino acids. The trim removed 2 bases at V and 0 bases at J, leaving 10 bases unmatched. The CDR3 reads CASSQFTGTGRVNTEAFF. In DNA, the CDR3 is TGCGCCAGCAGCCAATTTACCGGGACAGGGAGGGTGAACACTGAAGCTTTCTTT.

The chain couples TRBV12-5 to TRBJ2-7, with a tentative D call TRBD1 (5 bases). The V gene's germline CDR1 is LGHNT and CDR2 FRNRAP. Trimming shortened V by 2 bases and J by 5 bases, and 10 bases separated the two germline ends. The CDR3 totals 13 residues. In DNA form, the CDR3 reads TGTGCTAGTGGTTTGATTGGGGCGAACGAGCAGTACTTC. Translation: CASGLIGANEQYF.

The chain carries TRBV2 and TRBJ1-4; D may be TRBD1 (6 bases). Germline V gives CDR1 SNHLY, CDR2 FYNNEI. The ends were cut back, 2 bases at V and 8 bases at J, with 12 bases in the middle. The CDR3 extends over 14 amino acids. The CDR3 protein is CASSEPDSYEKLFF. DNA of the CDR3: TGTGCCAGCAGTGAACCGGACAGTTACGAAAAACTGTTTTTT.

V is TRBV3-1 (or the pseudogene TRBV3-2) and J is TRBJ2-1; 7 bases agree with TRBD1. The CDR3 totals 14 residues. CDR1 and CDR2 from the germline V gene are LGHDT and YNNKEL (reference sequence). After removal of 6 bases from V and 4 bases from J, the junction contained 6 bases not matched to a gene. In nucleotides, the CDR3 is TGTGCCAGCAGGCAGACAGGGAGATACAATGAGCAGTTCTTC. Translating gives CASRQTGRYNEQFF.

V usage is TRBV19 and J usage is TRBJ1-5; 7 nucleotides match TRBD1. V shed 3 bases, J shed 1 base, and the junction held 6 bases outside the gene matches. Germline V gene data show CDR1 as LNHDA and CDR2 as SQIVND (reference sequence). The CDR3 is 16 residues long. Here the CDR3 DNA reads TGTGCCAGTAGTATGAGGACAGGTCTGAGCAATCAGCCCCAGCATTTT. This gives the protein CASSMRTGLSNQPQHF.

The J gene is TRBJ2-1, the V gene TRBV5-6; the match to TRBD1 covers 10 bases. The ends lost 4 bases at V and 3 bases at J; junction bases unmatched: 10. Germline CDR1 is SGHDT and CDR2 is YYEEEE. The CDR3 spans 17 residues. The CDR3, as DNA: TGTGCCAGCAGCCGTACTAAACGGGACAGGGGCTACAATGAGCAGTTCTTC. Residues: CASSRTKRDRGYNEQFF.

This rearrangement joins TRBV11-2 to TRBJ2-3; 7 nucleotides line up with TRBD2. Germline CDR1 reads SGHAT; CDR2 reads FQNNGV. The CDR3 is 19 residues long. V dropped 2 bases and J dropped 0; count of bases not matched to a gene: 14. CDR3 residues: CASSLKGGRGARSTDTQYF. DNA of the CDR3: TGTGCCAGCAGCTTAAAGGGCGGGAGAGGGGCCCGTAGCACAGATACGCAGTATTTT.

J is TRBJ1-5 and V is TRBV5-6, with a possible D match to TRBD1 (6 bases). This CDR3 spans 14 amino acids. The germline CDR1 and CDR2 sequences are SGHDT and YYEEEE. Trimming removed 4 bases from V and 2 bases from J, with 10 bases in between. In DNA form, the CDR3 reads TGTGCCAGCAGCAGGGGGAGCCGCAATCAGCCCCAGCATTTT. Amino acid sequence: CASSRGSRNQPQHF.

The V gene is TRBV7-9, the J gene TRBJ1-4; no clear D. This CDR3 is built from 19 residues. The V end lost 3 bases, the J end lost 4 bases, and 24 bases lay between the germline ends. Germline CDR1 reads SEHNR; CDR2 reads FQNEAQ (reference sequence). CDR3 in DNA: TGTGCCAGCAGCTTCCCAAAAAGCGGCGGACGTCCCTTTAATGAAAAACTGTTTTTT. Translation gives CASSFPKSGGRPFNEKLFF.

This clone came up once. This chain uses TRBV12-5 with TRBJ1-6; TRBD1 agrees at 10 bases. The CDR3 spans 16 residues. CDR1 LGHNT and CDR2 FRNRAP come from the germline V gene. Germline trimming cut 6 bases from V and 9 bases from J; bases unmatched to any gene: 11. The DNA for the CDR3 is TGTGCTAGTGGACAATACGGACAGGGGGATGGTTCACCCCTCCACTTT. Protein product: CASGQYGQGDGSPLHF.

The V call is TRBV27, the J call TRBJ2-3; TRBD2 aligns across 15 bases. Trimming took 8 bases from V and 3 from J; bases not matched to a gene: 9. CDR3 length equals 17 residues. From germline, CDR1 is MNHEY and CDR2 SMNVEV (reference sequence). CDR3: CASRGLAGGPRTDTQYF. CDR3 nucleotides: TGTGCCAGCCGCGGACTAGCGGGGGGGCCGAGGACAGATACGCAGTATTTT.

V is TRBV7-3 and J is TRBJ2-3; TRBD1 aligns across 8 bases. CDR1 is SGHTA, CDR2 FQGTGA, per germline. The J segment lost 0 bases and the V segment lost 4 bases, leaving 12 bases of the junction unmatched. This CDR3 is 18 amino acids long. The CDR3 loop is CASSSQRRTGTSTDTQYF. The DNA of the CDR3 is TGTGCCAGCAGCTCCCAGAGAAGGACAGGGACTAGCACAGATACGCAGTATTTT.

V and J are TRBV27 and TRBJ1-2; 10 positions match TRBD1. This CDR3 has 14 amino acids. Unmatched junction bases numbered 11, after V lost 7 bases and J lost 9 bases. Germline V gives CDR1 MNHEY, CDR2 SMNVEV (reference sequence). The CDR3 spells CASKQTGGGKSYTF. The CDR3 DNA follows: TGTGCCAGCAAACAGACAGGGGGCGGAAAGAGCTACACCTTC.

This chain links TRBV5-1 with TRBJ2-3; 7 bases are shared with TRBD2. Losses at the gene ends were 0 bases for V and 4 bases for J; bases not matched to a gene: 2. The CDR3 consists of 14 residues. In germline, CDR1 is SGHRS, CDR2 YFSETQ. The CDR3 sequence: CASSLGGGADTQYF. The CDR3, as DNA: TGCGCCAGCAGCTTGGGGGGAGGGGCAGATACGCAGTATTTT.

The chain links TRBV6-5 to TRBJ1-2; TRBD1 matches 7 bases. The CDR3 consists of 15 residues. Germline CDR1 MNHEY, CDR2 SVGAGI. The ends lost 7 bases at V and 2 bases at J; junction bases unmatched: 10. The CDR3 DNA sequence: TGTGCCAGCAAACCTCCGGGACAGTTAAACTATGGCTACACCTTC. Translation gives CASKPPGQLNYGYTF.

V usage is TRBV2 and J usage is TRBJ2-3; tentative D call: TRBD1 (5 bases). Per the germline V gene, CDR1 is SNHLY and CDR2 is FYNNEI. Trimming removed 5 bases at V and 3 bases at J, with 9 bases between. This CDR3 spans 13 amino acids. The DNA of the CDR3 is TGTGCCAGCAGTCAGGGCCTGACAGATACGCAGTATTTT. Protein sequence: CASSQGLTDTQYF.

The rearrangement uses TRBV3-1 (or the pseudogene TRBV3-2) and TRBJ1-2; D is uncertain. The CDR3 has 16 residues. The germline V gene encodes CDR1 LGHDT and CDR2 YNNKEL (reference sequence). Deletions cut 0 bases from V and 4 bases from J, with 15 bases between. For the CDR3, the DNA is TGTGCCAGCAGCCAAGACCCTTACGGGGTCCGCTATGGCTACACCTTC. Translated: CASSQDPYGVRYGYTF.

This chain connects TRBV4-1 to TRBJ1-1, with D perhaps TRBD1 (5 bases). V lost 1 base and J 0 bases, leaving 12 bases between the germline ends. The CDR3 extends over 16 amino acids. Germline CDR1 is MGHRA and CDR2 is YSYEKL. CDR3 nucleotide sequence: TGCGCCAGCAGCCAAGTATTAGGGGCCCTGAACACTGAAGCTTTCTTT. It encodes CASSQVLGALNTEAFF.

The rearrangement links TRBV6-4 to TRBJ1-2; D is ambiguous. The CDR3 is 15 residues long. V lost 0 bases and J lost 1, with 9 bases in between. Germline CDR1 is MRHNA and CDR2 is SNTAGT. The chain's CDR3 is CASSDSAVGNYGYTF. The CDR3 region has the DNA TGTGCCAGCAGTGACTCCGCGGTGGGTAACTATGGCTACACCTTC.

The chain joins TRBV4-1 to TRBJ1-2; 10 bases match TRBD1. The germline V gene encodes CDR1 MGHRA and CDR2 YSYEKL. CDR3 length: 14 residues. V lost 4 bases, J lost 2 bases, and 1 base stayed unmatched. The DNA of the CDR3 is TGCGCCAGCAGCCGGGACAGGGGAAACTATGGCTACACCTTC. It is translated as CASSRDRGNYGYTF.

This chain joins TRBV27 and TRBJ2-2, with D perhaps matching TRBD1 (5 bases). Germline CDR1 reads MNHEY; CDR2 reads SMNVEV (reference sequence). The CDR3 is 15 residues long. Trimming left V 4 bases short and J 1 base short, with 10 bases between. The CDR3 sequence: CASSSLTVNTGELFF. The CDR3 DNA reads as TGTGCCAGCAGTTCCCTGACAGTGAACACCGGGGAGCTGTTTTTT.

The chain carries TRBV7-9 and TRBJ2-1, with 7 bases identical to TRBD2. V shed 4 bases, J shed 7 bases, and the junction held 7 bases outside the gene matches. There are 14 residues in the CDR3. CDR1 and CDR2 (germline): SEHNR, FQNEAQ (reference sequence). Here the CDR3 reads CASSWGGSQNEQFF. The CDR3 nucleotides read TGTGCCAGCAGCTGGGGGGGGAGCCAGAATGAGCAGTTCTTC.

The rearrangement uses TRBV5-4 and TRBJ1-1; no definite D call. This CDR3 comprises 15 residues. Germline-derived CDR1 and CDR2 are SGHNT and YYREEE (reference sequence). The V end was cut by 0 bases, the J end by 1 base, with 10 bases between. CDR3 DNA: TGTGCCAGCAGCTTGGAAGTCAGATCGAACACTGAAGCTTTCTTT. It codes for CASSLEVRSNTEAFF.